This T cell receptor beta chain was identified during a study of cytomegalovirus exposure and HLA in healthy donors (dated by TCRdb to about 2017). Background for the entire study: In an earlier analysis of 587 of the donors, under 300 Gb of sequence data and 120 million or so unique TCR beta sequences from about 190 million T cells were reported. Roughly 300 gigabases of sequencing data and around 80 million unique TCR sequences made up an early release that covered some 640 HLA-typed donors. Of the 300 to 450 genotyped donors, over 65% fell in the genetic ancestry cluster associated with self-reported Caucasian donors. The aim of the study was to test whether cataloging public T cell receptors could identify signatures of past pathogen exposure. The study used immunosequencing to profile the T cell repertoires of approximately 630 subjects and linked those repertoires to cytomegalovirus serostatus. Along with the approximately 700-subject first cohort, a separate validation cohort of around 120 different subjects was used. To predict cytomegalovirus infection status, the study combined high-throughput TCR immunosequencing, statistical association of individual TCRs with disease status, and machine learning. A later analysis re-analyzed previously published TCR beta repertoires from roughly 630 donors and added high-resolution HLA genotyping to study TCR occurrence patterns. Rather than using new phenotypic data, the later analysis identified candidate immune exposures from TCR beta sequences and from how often those sequences occurred across donors. In an earlier analysis of around 540 of the donors, high-throughput TCR beta sequencing was used to judge whether each TCR beta V gene segment behaved as functional or pseudogenic. Donor age, sex, ethnicity and CMV serostatus were collected together with the repertoire data. A later genetic analysis took genome-wide SNP genotypes for 398 of the 666 donors and used that subset as a discovery cohort. All discovery cohort repertoires had been generated on a single sequencing platform. HLA typing included class I and class II loci at four-digit resolution. The number of typed donors differed by locus: about 620-640 for A, B, C, DRB1 and DQB1; approximately 530 for DQA1; some 590 for DPA1; and some 470 for DPB1. Roughly 5 DR-DQ haplotypes were treated as single units for association and clustering because of strong linkage in the cohort. Among about 410 genotyped donors of the cohort, an average of approximately 220,000 unique TCR beta nucleotide sequences was sequenced per donor, of which roughly 17% were non-productive. Study-level results and caveats: In this cohort, only TCR beta chains were sequenced, and detectable features were limited by the absence of alpha or paired-chain data. Compared with the roughly 700-donor mean, donors in an Asian-associated ancestry cluster had fewer N-insertions in productive TCRs, according to a later genetic analysis. Because some donors lacked HLA typing at each locus, the association tests relied only on the typed subset. A further reported finding was that TCR beta sequences accurately predicted the HLA-A and HLA-B alleles for most subjects in the first cohort. In an earlier analysis of around 600 of the donors, most TCR beta V segments were observed in productive rearrangements about 87% or about 30% of the time, broadly matching IMGT annotations. The classifier was reported to diagnose cytomegalovirus status with high specificity and sensitivity in both the original cohort and the validation cohort. A later analysis reported that several top co-occurrence clusters appeared linked to parvovirus B19, influenza, CMV and Epstein-Barr virus. In a later analysis, most CMV-associated TCR beta chains were found to appear HLA-restricted, with HLA associations seemingly driven largely by CMV exposure. The earlier analysis of 587 of the donors excluded 15 to 20 rarely observed V segments, including chromosome 9 orphons, because counts were too low. A few of the identified cytomegalovirus-associated TCR beta chains were confirmed in vitro to be specific for cytomegalovirus antigens. When HLA alleles, especially DR and DQ, strongly co-occurred, attributing TCR associations to individual alleles was difficult. Because the 87-base-pair reads could not distinguish some IMGT-functional V segments, including TRBV6-2 and TRBV6-3, those segments were excluded. The only immune exposure information available for the cohort was CMV serostatus. The presence/absence analyses assumed that sequencing depth was roughly uniform across donors, and that assumption may not be true. The authors suggested that the approach could potentially be extended to other disease states and immunological phenotypes. In a later analysis, TCR association rates were found to vary across HLA loci, with the most associated TCRs seen for DRB1 alleles and the fewest for HLA-C alleles. A cluster of highly shared sequence variants was judged likely to represent a technical artifact of the sequencing pipeline. In a later analysis, HLA-associated TCR beta chains were found to be more clonally expanded and to have lower generation probabilities than equally common non-associated chains. V-gene and J-gene trimming of TCR beta chains was associated with a missense DCLRE1C variant in a later genetic analysis, and the association was replicated in an independent cohort. Correlated functional status among segregating V segments might be attributable to linkage disequilibrium, but an unknown experimental factor could not be ruled out. The study gave a list of roughly 150 TCR beta chains associated with cytomegalovirus. A later analysis associated 16,951 TCR beta sequences with specific HLA alleles at a false discovery rate of 0.05. Most TCR sequences were seen in very few donors, while some public TCRs were found in many individuals.

Libraries were prepared through the immunoSEQ multiplex PCR assay. For the multiplex PCR, a mixture combining 60 forward primers for TCR Vbeta segments and 13 reverse primers for TCR Jbeta segments was used. The CDR3 region of rearranged TCR beta genes was amplified from genomic DNA by a multiplex PCR assay. Amplified TCR beta libraries were sequenced as 87-base-pair reads on the Illumina HiSeq System. The study's processing was this. A later analysis counted about 80 million unique TCR beta chains across the 666 repertoires, and roughly 11 million of these chains were shared by at least two donors. Raw reads were error-corrected and collapsed into unique sequences by a nearest-neighbor algorithm in which closely related sequences were merged to remove PCR and sequencing errors. Alignment of CDR3 sequences to IMGT reference sequences was used to assign V, D and J gene segments. For a sequence to be retained, a match of at least six nucleotides to both a V gene segment and a J gene segment was required. Rearrangements were classified as productive when the CDR3 lacked stop codons and remained in frame with V and J, and all other rearrangements were classified as non-productive. Following IMGT convention, CDR3 was defined as the stretch from the second conserved V-encoded cysteine to the conserved J-encoded phenylalanine. In an earlier analysis of more than 550 of the donors, sequences lacking an unambiguous match to a single V gene segment were excluded. An earlier analysis of a few hundred of the donors called V segments functional above 56.7% productive rearrangements and segregating when the between-donor standard deviation exceeded 5%. A statistical classification framework was developed to diagnose cytomegalovirus status using the catalog of TCR beta chain sequences. In a later analysis, TCR nucleotide sequences were compared against IMGT/GENE-DB human TR gene sequences so that V and J genes could be assigned. The TCRdist pipeline was used in a later analysis to assign CDR3 sequences and most-parsimonious VDJ recombination scenarios. In a later analysis, every TCR beta chain was defined by the combination of its CDR3 amino acid sequence and its V-gene family, and reads without a unique V-gene family were dropped. As a way to deal with suspected cross-contamination and a sequencing artifact, a later analysis dropped 450 to 600 nucleotide sequences that were highly shared and had low generation probability. For each public chain, a later analysis derived a clonal expansion index from normalized ranks of inferred template counts within each repertoire. In a later analysis, generation probabilities were computed using a VDJ recombination model fitted to out-of-frame rearrangements, and the results were checked against IGoR. In a later analysis, TCR-TCR, TCR-HLA and TCR-CMV co-occurrence was scored with hypergeometric tests, and a repertoire-size bias correction was applied to TCR pairs. In a later analysis, false discovery rates were estimated by permuting HLA or CMV assignments 20 times. In a later analysis, co-occurring TCRs were grouped using DBSCAN, with TCRdist sequence similarity added in when clustering inside HLA-allele-positive subsets. Co-occurrence clustering excluded repertoires with fewer than 30,000 or more than 120,000 public chains, plus five with anomalous nucleotide sharing. TCRdb's version of the immuneACCESS table is confined to in-frame rearrangements and falls short of the full clone set. An unresolved V gene accounts for under half of the shortfall where checked; the remainder is of unknown origin. V and J calls and clone size follow that table, whereas D and trimming were derived from the DNA. The table for this sample lists 85,000 to 110,000 clones. Of the sample, less than 4% falls within the top ten clones.

The cohort consisted of hundreds of healthy bone marrow donors. At the time of sampling, all cohort members were nominally healthy, though unrecorded immune exposures were likely present. The donor was CMV seronegative and belonged to the group of more than 300 seronegative cohort members. A peripheral blood sample was collected from each donor, and TCR beta sequencing was performed on peripheral blood mononuclear cells. Genomic DNA extraction from the blood cell samples was performed with the Qiagen DNeasy Blood Extraction Kit. CDR1 and CDR2, looked up from the germline V gene, are SGHVS and FNYEAQ. V and J are truncated by 1 base and 4 bases respectively, leaving an intervening sequence of 10 bases. Inclusive of the bounding cysteine and phenylalanine, the CDR3 is 14 residues long. Just CDR3 DNA is preserved here, 42 bases in frame from base 1. A word on this clone: There is no known antigen for this receptor.

The chain joins TRBV7-6 to TRBJ1-2; possibly the D gene is TRBD1, per 5 matching bases. This receptor was identified in a man aged 35-49 years in good health and CMV-seronegative. The sample consisted of PBMCs. The CDR3 sequence is CASSLGPGSYGYTF. The bases are TGTGCCAGCAGCTTAGGACCAGGGTCCTATGGCTACACCTTC.